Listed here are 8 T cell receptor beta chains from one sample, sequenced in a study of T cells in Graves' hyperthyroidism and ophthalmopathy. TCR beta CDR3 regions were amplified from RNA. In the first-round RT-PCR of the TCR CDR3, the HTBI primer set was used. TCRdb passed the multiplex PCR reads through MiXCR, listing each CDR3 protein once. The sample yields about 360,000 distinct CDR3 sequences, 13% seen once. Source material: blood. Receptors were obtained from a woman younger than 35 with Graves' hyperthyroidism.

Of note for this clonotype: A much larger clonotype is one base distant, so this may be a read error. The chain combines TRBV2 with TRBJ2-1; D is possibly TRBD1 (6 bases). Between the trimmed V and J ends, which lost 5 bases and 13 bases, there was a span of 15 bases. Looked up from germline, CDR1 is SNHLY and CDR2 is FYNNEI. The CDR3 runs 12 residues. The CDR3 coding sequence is TGTGCCAGCAGTAAGGGGGACACGGAACAGTTCTTC. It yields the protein CASSKGDTEQFF. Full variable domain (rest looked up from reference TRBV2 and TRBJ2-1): EPEVTQTPSHQVTQMGQEVILRCVPISNHLYFYWYRQILGQKVEFLVSFYNNEISEKSEIFDDQFSVERPDGSNFTLKIRSTKLEDSAMYFCASSKGDTEQFFGPGTRLTVL.

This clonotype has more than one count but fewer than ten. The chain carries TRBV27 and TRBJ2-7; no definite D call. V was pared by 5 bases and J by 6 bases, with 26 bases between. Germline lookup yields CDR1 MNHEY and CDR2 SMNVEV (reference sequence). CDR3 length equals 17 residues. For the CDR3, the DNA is TGTGCCAGCAGTCCCCTTCGGCTAAGCACGGCTCCCCCCGAGCAGTACTTC. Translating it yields CASSPLRLSTAPPEQYF.

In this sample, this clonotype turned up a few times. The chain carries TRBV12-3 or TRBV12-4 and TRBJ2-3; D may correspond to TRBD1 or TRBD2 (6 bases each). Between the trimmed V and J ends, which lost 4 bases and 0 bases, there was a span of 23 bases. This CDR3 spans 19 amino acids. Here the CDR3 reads CASSSPTGGMMSSTDTQYF. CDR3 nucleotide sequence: TGTGCCAGCAGTTCCCCGACAGGAGGGATGATGTCTAGCACAGATACGCAGTATTTT.

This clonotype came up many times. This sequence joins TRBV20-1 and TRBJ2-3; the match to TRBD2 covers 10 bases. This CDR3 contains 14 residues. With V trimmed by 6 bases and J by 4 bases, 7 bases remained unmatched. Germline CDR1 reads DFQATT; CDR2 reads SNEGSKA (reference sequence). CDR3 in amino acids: CSADTSGEPDTQYF. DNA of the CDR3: TGCAGTGCCGACACTAGCGGGGAACCAGATACGCAGTATTTT.

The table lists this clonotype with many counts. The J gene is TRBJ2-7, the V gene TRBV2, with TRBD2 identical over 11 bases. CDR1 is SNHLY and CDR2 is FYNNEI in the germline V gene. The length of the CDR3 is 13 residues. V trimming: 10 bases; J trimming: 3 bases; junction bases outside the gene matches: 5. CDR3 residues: CAIRLAGSYEQYF. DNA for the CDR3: TGTGCCATTCGACTAGCGGGAAGCTACGAGCAGTACTTC.

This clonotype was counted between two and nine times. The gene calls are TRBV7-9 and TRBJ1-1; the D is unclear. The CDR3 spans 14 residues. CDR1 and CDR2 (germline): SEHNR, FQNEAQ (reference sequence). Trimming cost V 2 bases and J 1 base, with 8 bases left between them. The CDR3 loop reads CASSLRSENTEAFF. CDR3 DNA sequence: TGTGCCAGCAGCTTAAGATCAGAGAACACTGAAGCTTTCTTT. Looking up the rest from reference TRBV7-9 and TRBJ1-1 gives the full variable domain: DTGVSQNPRHKITKRGQNVTFRCDPISEHNRLYWYRQTLGQGPEFLTYFQNEAQLEKSRLLSDRFSAERPKGSFSTLEIQRTEQGDSAMYLCASSLRSENTEAFFGQGTRLTVV.

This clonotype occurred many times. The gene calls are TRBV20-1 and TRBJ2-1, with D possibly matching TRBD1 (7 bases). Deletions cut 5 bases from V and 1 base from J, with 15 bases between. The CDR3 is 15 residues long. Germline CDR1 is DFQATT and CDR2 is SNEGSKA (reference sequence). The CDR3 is CSAPMTGRSYNEQFF. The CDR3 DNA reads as TGCAGTGCTCCGATGACAGGGAGGTCCTACAATGAGCAGTTCTTC.

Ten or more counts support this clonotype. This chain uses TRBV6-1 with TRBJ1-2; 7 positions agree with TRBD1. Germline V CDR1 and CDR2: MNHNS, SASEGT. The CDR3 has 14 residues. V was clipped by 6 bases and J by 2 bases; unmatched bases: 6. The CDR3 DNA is TGTGCCAGCAGGACTACAGGGGAAAACTATGGCTACACCTTC. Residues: CASRTTGENYGYTF.